The clone carrying this TCR beta chain was counted many times. The data belong to a study of neurological immune-mediated disorders. The CDR3 totals 14 residues. The germline gives CDR1 MNHEY, CDR2 SVGAGI. Trimming pared 0 bases from V and 3 bases from J, leaving 6 bases between. TCRdb reprocessed the 5' RACE reads via MiXCR and lists one record per CDR3 protein. This sample carries tens of thousands of distinct CDR3 sequences, 7.2% of them seen once, and the ten largest clones take around 5.7%. The sorted libraries took 1 million CD4+ or CD8+ T cells. This sequence was found in a man aged 50 to 59 in good health. The chain uses TRBV6-5 and TRBJ2-1, with a possible D match to TRBD2 (5 bases). The sample consisted of CD4+ T cells from blood. The CDR3 DNA follows: TGTGCCAGCAGTTACTCGAGGGTCTACAATGAGCAGTTCTTC. Its protein product is CASSYSRVYNEQFF.